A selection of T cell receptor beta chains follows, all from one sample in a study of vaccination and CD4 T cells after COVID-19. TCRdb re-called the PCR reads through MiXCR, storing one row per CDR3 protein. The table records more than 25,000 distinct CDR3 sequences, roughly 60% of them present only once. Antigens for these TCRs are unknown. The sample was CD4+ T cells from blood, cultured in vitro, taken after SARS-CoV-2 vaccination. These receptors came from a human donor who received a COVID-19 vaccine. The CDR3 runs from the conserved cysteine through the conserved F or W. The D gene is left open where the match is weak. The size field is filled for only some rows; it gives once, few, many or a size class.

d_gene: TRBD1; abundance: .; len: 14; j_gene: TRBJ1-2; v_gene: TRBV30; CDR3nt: TGTGCCTGGAGTATGGACAGGGGGCGCGGAGGCTACACCTTC; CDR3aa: CAWSMDRGRGGYTF
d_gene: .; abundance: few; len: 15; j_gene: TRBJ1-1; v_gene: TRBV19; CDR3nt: TGTGCCACCACTGGGGGTCACAGGGCGAGCACTGAAGCTTTCTTT; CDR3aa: CATTGGHRASTEAFF
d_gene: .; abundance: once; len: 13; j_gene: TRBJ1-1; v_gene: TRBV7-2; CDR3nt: TGTGCCAGCAGCTTCACTTGGGTGAGTGAAGCTTTCTTT; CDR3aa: CASSFTWVSEAFF
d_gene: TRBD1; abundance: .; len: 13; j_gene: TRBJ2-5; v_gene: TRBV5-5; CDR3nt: TGTGCCAGCAGTTTGGGGGACAGGTCAACCCAGTACTTC; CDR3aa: CASSLGDRSTQYF
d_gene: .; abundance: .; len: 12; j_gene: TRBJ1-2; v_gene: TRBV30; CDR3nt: TGTGCCTGGAGCCGCGACTACTATGGCTACACCTTC; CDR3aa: CAWSRDYYGYTF
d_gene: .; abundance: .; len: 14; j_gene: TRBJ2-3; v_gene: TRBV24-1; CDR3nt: TGTGCCACCAGTGATTCCCCCGGGGCAGATACGCAGTATTTT; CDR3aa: CATSDSPGADTQYF
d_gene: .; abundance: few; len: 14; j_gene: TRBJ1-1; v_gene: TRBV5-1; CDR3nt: TGCGCCAGCAGCCCGGAGGGCATGGGCACTGAAGCTTTCTTT; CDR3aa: CASSPEGMGTEAFF
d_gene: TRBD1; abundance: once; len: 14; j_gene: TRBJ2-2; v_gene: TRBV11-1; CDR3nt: TGTGCCAGCAGCCGGACAGGAGACTCCGGGGAGCTGTTTTTT; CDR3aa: CASSRTGDSGELFF
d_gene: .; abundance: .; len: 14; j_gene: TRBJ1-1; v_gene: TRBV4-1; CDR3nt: TGCGCCAGCAGCCAGGGGTTCAGGGATGTTGAAGCTTTCTTT; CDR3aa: CASSQGFRDVEAFF
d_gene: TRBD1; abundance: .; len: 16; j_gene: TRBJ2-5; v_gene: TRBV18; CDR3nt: TGTGCCAGCTCACTATCCGACAGGACAGGGGAAGAGACCCAGTACTTC; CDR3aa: CASSLSDRTGEETQYF
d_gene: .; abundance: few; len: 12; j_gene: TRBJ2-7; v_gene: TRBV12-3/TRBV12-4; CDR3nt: TGTGCCAGCAGTTTGGGGGACTACGAGCAGTACTTC; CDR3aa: CASSLGDYEQYF
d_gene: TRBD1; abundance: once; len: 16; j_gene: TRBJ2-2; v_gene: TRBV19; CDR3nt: TGTGCCAGTAGTAAAGGGACAGGAATCGACACCGGGGAGCTGTTTTTT; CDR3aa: CASSKGTGIDTGELFF
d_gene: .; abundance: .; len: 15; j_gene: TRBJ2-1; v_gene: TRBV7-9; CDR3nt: TGTGCCAGCAGCTTAAGTGGGGGGGCCAGTAATGAGCAGTTCTTC; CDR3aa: CASSLSGGASNEQFF
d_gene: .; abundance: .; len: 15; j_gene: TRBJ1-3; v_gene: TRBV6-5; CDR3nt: TGTGCCAGCAGTTACTCGACAGCCTCTGGAAACACCATATATTTT; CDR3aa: CASSYSTASGNTIYF
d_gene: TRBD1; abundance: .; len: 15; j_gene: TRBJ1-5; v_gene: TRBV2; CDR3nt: TGTGCCAGCAGTGGACAGGGACTTAGCAATCAGCCCCAGCATTTT; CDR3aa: CASSGQGLSNQPQHF
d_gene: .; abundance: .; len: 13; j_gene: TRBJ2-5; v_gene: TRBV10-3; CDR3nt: TGTGCCACACAAATAGCGGCCCAAGAGACCCAGTACTTC; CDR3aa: CATQIAAQETQYF
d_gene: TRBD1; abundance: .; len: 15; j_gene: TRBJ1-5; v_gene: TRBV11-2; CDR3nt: TGTGCCAGCAGCTGGGGACAGGGCCACAATCAGCCCCAGCATTTT; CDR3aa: CASSWGQGHNQPQHF
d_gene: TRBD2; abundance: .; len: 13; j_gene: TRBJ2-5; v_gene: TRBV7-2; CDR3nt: TGTGCCAGCAGCCAGCGGGGGGCCGAGACCCAGTACTTC; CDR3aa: CASSQRGAETQYF
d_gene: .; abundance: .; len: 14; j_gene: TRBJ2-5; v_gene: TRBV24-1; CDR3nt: TGTGCCACCAGTGCTCCAGAGGTAGGGGAGACCCAGTACTTC; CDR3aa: CATSAPEVGETQYF
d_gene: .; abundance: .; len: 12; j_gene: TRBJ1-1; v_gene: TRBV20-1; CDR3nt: TGCAGTGCTAGAGAGGGGTACACTGAAGCTTTCTTT; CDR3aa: CSAREGYTEAFF
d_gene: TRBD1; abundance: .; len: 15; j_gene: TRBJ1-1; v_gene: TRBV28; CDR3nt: TGTGCCAGCAGCAAAGCCGGGACAGAGAACACTGAAGCTTTCTTT; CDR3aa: CASSKAGTENTEAFF
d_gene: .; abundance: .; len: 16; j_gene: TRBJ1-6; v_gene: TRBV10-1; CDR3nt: TGCGCCAGCAGTGAGTCGCAGGGTTTAATGGATTCACCCCTCCACTTT; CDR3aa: CASSESQGLMDSPLHF
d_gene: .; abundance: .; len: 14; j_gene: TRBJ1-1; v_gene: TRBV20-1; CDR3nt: TGCAGTGCTACGGCGCATCGGGGGAACACTGAAGCTTTCTTT; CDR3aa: CSATAHRGNTEAFF
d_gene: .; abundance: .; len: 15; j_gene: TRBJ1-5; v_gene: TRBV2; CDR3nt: TGTGCCAGCAGTAGGCTGGGAGGAAGCAATCAGCCCCAGCATTTT; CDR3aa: CASSRLGGSNQPQHF
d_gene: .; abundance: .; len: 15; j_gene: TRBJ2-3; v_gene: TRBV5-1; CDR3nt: TGCGCCAGCAGCTCCTTTGGGTTTAGCACAGATACGCAGTATTTT; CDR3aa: CASSSFGFSTDTQYF
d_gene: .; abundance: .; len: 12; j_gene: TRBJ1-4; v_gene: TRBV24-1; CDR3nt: TGTGCCACCAGTGCGTGGGGGGAAAAACTGTTTTTT; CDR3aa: CATSAWGEKLFF
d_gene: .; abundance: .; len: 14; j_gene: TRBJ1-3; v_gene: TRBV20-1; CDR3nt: TGCAGTGCTAGGATACAGGGTTTCGGAAACACCATATATTTT; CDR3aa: CSARIQGFGNTIYF
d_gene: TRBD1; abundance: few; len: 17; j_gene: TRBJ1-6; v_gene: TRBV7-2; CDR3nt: TGTGCCAGCAGCTTAGGGTGGAGGGGGCCGGAGAATTCACCCCTCCACTTT; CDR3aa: CASSLGWRGPENSPLHF
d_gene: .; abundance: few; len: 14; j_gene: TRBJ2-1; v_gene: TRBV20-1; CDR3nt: TGCAGTGCTAGTAGGGGGACCTTCGACAATGAGCAGTTCTTC; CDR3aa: CSASRGTFDNEQFF
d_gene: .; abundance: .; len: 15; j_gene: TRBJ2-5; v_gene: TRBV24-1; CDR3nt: TGTGCCACCAGTGAGGCGACAGGGAGGCGGGAGACCCAGTACTTC; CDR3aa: CATSEATGRRETQYF
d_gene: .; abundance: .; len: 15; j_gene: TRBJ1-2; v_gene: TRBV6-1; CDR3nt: TGTGCCAGCAGTGAAAACGGGGGGCGATTTAGTGGCTACACCTTC; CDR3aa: CASSENGGRFSGYTF
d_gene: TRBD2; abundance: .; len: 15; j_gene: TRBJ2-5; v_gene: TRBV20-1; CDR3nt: TGCAGTGCTTCTACTCCGGGACTAGCTGGGGAGACCCAGTACTTC; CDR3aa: CSASTPGLAGETQYF
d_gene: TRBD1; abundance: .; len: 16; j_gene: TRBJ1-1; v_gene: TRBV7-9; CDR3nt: TGTGCCAGCACCTTTCGCGGGACAGGGTTTAGGACTGAAGCTTTCTTT; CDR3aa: CASTFRGTGFRTEAFF
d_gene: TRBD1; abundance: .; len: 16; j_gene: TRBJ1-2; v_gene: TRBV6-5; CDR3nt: TGTGCCAGCAGTTACAAGCGGGACAGCAAAATCGATGGCTACACCTTC; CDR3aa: CASSYKRDSKIDGYTF
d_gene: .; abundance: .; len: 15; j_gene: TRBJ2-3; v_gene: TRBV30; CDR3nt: TGTGCCTGGAGTCGGTTACTAGCTTTGACGGATACGCAGTATTTT; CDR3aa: CAWSRLLALTDTQYF
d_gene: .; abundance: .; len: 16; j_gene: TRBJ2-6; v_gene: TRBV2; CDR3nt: TGTGCCACCAGCCTAGGGGTCGCCTCTGGGGCCAACGTCCTGACTTTC; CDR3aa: CATSLGVASGANVLTF
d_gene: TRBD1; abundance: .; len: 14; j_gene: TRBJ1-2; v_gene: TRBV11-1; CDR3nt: TGTGCCAGCAGCCCCCGGGACAGGGCCCTTGGCTACACCTTC; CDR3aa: CASSPRDRALGYTF
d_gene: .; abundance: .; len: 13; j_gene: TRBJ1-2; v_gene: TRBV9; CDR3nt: TGTGCCAGCAGCGTAGACCCGGGCCGGGGCTACACCTTC; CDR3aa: CASSVDPGRGYTF
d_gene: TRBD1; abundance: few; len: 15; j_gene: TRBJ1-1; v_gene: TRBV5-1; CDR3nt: TGCGCCAGCAGCGTGACAGGGCCGGGGAACACTGAAGCTTTCTTT; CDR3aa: CASSVTGPGNTEAFF
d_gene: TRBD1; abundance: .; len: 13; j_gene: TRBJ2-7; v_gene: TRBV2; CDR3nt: TGTGCCAGCAGTGGACAGGGAATGTGGGAGCAGTACTTC; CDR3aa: CASSGQGMWEQYF
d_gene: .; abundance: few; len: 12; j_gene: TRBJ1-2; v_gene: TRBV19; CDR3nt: TGTGCCAGTAGTATAGGCCCCGGCGGCTACACCTTC; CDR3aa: CASSIGPGGYTF
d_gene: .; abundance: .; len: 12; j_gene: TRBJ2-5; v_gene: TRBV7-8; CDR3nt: TGTGCCAGCAGCTTACTAGCGGAGACCCAGTACTTC; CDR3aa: CASSLLAETQYF
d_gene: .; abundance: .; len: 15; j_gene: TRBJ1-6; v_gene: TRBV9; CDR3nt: TGTGCCAGCAGCGTGGAGGATTCCTATAATTCACCCCTCCACTTT; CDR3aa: CASSVEDSYNSPLHF
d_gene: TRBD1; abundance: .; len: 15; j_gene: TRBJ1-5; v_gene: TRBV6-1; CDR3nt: TGTGCCAGCAGCGGTCAGGGGGCCCGTAATCAGCCCCAGCATTTT; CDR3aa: CASSGQGARNQPQHF
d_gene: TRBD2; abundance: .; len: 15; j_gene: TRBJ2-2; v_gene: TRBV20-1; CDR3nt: TGCAGTGCTAGAAGGACTAGCGGGGGGGCCGGGGAGCTGTTTTTT; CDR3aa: CSARRTSGGAGELFF
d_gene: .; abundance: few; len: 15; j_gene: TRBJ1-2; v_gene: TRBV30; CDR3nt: TGTGCCTGGAGTGTCCTTCAGCTAACCAACTATGGCTACACCTTC; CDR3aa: CAWSVLQLTNYGYTF
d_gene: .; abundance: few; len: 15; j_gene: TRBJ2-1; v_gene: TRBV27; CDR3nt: TGTGCCAGCAGTTTGGGTCAGGGGCGCTACAATGAGCAGTTCTTC; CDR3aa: CASSLGQGRYNEQFF
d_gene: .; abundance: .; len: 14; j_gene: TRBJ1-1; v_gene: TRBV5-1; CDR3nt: TGCGCCAGCAGTTTGTCCGACGGGCACACTGAAGCTTTCTTT; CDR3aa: CASSLSDGHTEAFF
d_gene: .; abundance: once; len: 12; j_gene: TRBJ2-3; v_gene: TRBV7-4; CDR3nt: TGTGCCAGCAGCGGGGTGGGGACGACGCAGTATTTT; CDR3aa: CASSGVGTTQYF
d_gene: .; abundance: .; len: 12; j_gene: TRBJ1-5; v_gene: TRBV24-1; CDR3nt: TGTGCCACCGGGAACAGAAATCAGCCCCAGCATTTT; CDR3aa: CATGNRNQPQHF
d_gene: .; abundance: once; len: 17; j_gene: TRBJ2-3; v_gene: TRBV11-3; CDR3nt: TGTGCCAGCAGCTTTAACAGGGGAGGAACTGCCACAGATACGCAGTATTTT; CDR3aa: CASSFNRGGTATDTQYF
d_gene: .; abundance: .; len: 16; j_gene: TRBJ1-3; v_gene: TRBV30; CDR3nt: TGTGCCTGGAGTTTTTGGGCGCTGAGCTCTGGAAACACCATATATTTT; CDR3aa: CAWSFWALSSGNTIYF
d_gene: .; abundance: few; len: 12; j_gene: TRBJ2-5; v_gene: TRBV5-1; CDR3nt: TGCGCCAGCAGCGGGGGCCCCGGGACCCAGTACTTC; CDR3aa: CASSGGPGTQYF